The 18 T cell receptor beta chains listed next were all sequenced from one sample in a study of spatial heterogeneity in lung cancer. TCRdb reanalysed the 5' RACE reads using MiXCR and keeps one entry per CDR3 protein. The sample consists of a few thousand distinct CDR3 sequences, around 5% of them appearing once. Notes on the study in general: Tumoral mutation counts were tracked by counts of expanded intratumoral alpha and beta TCRs.

Described time point: sample taken at primary tumor resection. What these receptors recognize is not known. This specimen consisted of lung tumor tissue, obtained at surgery. These receptors all come from a female donor with early-stage non-small cell lung cancer.

By its share, this clonotype is medium-sized (0.01 to 0.1%). V is TRBV7-9 and J is TRBJ2-7; 9 bases fit TRBD1. Trimming at V came to 4 bases and at J to 5 bases, leaving 6 bases not matched to a gene. The CDR3 is 14 residues long. Per the germline V gene, CDR1 is SEHNR and CDR2 is FQNEAQ (reference sequence). CDR3 DNA sequence: TGTGCCAGCAGCTCCGGACAGGGGTCCGACGAGCAGTACTTC. Translated, it gives CASSSGQGSDEQYF. Looking up the rest from reference TRBV7-9 and TRBJ2-7 gives the full variable domain: DTGVSQNPRHKITKRGQNVTFRCDPISEHNRLYWYRQTLGQGPEFLTYFQNEAQLEKSRLLSDRFSAERPKGSFSTLEIQRTEQGDSAMYLCASSSGQGSDEQYFGPGTRLTVT.

This clonotype was seen at least ten times. The chain combines TRBV29-1 with TRBJ2-5, with 9 bases lining up with TRBD2. V trimming: 3 bases; J trimming: 5 bases; junction bases outside the gene matches: 7. Germline V gene sequence: CDR1 SQVTM, CDR2 ANQGSEA. The CDR3 runs 14 residues. The CDR3 loop is CSVDPAGGRETQYF. The CDR3 DNA sequence: TGCAGCGTTGACCCAGCGGGGGGCCGGGAGACCCAGTACTTC. Variable domain in full (rest from reference TRBV29-1 and TRBJ2-5): SAVISQKPSRDICQRGTSLTIQCQVDSQVTMMFWYRQQPGQSLTLIATANQGSEATYESGFVIDKFPISRPNLTFSTLTVSNMSPEDSSIYLCSVDPAGGRETQYFGPGTRLLVL.

This chain connects TRBV7-1 to TRBJ2-2; 12 positions match TRBD1. TRBV7-1 is treated as an ORF (open reading frame) with a function not yet certain. The J segment lost 6 bases and the V segment lost 3 bases, leaving 2 bases of the junction unmatched. This CDR3 spans 15 amino acids. This chain's CDR3 is CASSSGQGAAGELFF. DNA of the CDR3: TGTGCCAGCAGCTCGGGACAGGGGGCGGCCGGGGAGCTGTTTTTT.

Judged by abundance, this clonotype is large. The chain recombines TRBV7-9 with TRBJ1-6; 10 nucleotides match TRBD1. The length of the CDR3 is 14 residues. The germline V gene encodes CDR1 SEHNR and CDR2 FQNEAQ (reference sequence). Losses at the gene ends were 5 bases for V and 10 bases for J; bases not matched to a gene: 5. The CDR3 spells CASSPGQGESPLHF. CDR3 bases: TGTGCCAGCAGCCCCGGACAGGGGGAATCACCCCTCCACTTT.

By share, this clonotype ranks as medium-sized. The J gene is TRBJ2-6, the V gene TRBV7-2; 9 bases line up with TRBD1. With 1 base clipped from V and 2 bases from J, the junction kept 6 bases outside the gene matches. Germline CDR1 SGHTA, CDR2 FQGNSA. This CDR3 region has 18 residues. The CDR3 DNA sequence: TGTGCCAGCAGCTTAGTAGGGACAGGGCCCCCTGGGGCCAACGTCCTGACTTTC. This gives the protein CASSLVGTGPPGANVLTF.

This clonotype is categorized as medium-sized. V and J are TRBV6-1 and TRBJ2-2, with TRBD2 matching 14 bases. The V gene end was trimmed by 4 bases and the J gene end by 0 bases; junction bases not matched to a gene: 7. Germline V gene sequence: CDR1 MNHNS, CDR2 SASEGT. The CDR3 has 19 residues. DNA for the CDR3: TGTGCCAGCAGTGGGGAGACTAGCGGGAGGGCCGCGAACACCGGGGAGCTGTTTTTT. Its translation: CASSGETSGRAANTGELFF.

A word on this clonotype: This sequence may be a read error, since a much larger clone differs from it by one base. The genes are TRBV5-3 and TRBJ1-4, with 8 bases lining up with TRBD1. TRBV5-3 is labeled an ORF, and its function is uncertain. The CDR3 runs 17 residues. The CDR3 spells CARSFTSRDRINENLFF. CDR3 sequence (DNA): TGTGCCAGAAGCTTTACGTCAAGGGACAGGATTAATGAAAATCTGTTTTTT.

The V and J genes are TRBV6-5 and TRBJ1-1; D is undetermined. Germline V CDR1 and CDR2: MNHEY, SVGAGI. CDR3 length: 16 amino acids. Trimming removed 5 bases at V and 0 bases at J, with 16 bases between. The CDR3 nucleotides are TGTGCCAGCAGTACGAGACTGGCCCTAGTGAACACTGAAGCTTTCTTT. It is translated as CASSTRLALVNTEAFF.

This clonotype is termed medium-sized. The gene calls are TRBV6-2 or TRBV6-3 and TRBJ2-1, with 16 bases lining up with TRBD2. Germline V gene data show CDR1 as MNHEY and CDR2 as SVGEGT. The V gene end was trimmed by 5 bases and the J gene end by 6 bases; junction bases not matched to a gene: 4. CDR3 size: 16 residues. In DNA form, the CDR3 reads TGTGCCAGCAGTGACGGGACTAGCGGGAGGGGCAATGAGCAGTTCTTC. Its protein is CASSDGTSGRGNEQFF.

This clonotype is classed as medium-sized (0.01 to 0.1%). The chain has TRBV20-1 and TRBJ2-5; perhaps TRBD2 as D (5 bases). CDR3 size: 15 residues. Trimming pared 5 bases from V and 4 bases from J, leaving 20 bases between. The germline gives CDR1 DFQATT, CDR2 SNEGSKA (reference sequence). The CDR3 bases are TGCAGTGCTCGGGAAGCGGCGATCGCAGGAGAGACCCAGTACTTC. Residues: CSAREAAIAGETQYF.

Judged by abundance, this clonotype is medium-sized (0.01 to 0.1%). The chain employs TRBV20-1 and TRBJ2-1; D is ambiguous. Germline V gives CDR1 DFQATT, CDR2 SNEGSKA (reference sequence). V lost 6 bases and J lost 6, with 12 bases in between. CDR3 size: 12 residues. The CDR3 spells CSAPKDVNEQFF. The CDR3 nucleotides read TGCAGTGCCCCAAAGGACGTCAATGAGCAGTTCTTC.

This clonotype has ten or more counts. The rearrangement links TRBV20-1 to TRBJ1-5; 9 bases fit TRBD1. CDR3 size: 15 residues. The V segment lost 3 bases and the J segment 2 bases; nucleotides outside the gene matches: 5. Germline-derived CDR1 and CDR2 are DFQATT and SNEGSKA (reference sequence). CDR3 nucleotide sequence: TGCAGTGCTAGCCCCCGGACAGGGGGCAATCAGCCCCAGCATTTT. Its translation is CSASPRTGGNQPQHF.

This clonotype is termed medium-sized. CDR3 sequence reads: CSARVVGGYQETQYF. The CDR3 DNA follows: TGCAGTGCTAGAGTAGTGGGGGGGTACCAAGAGACCCAGTACTTC. The V gene is TRBV20-1, the J gene TRBJ2-5, with 7 bases lining up with TRBD2. With 1 base clipped from V and 0 bases from J, the junction kept 5 bases outside the gene matches. The germline V gene has CDR1 DFQATT and CDR2 SNEGSKA (reference sequence). CDR3 length: 15 residues.

By sample share, this clonotype is medium-sized. The J gene is TRBJ1-4, the V gene TRBV7-2; no clear D gene. Germline lookup yields CDR1 SGHTA and CDR2 FQGNSA. CDR3 length: 15 amino acids. The ends were cut back, 4 bases at V and 3 bases at J, with 12 bases in the middle. In DNA, the CDR3 is TGTGCCAGCAGCTACCGAAGGGCATCTAATGAAAAACTGTTTTTT. This sequence encodes CASSYRRASNEKLFF.

This clonotype is labeled medium-sized. The chain employs TRBV5-1 and TRBJ2-7; D gene ambiguous. The CDR3 loop spans 12 amino acids. From germline, CDR1 is SGHRS and CDR2 YFSETQ. V gave up 5 bases and J gave up 3 bases, with 9 bases separating them. CDR3 amino acids: CASRAAGYEQYF. CDR3 coding DNA: TGCGCCAGCAGGGCGGCCGGCTACGAGCAGTACTTC. Supplemented by reference TRBV5-1 and TRBJ2-7, the full variable domain reads KAGVTQTPRYLIKTRGQQVTLSCSPISGHRSVSWYQQTPGQGLQFLFEYFSETQRNKGNFPGRFSGRQFSNSRSEMNVSTLELGDSALYLCASRAAGYEQYFGPGTRLTVT.

In its sample, this clonotype ranks as medium-sized. This chain connects TRBV27 to TRBJ1-5, with TRBD1 matching 8 bases. CDR3 length equals 15 residues. The ends lost 4 bases at V and 3 bases at J; junction bases unmatched: 5. Germline loops: CDR1 MNHEY, CDR2 SMNVEV (reference sequence). The CDR3 reads CASSSTGDVNQPQHF. In nucleotides, the CDR3 is TGTGCCAGCAGTTCGACAGGGGACGTCAATCAGCCCCAGCATTTT.

This clonotype qualifies as medium-sized. The CDR3 sequence: CASSPPGLATDTQYF. The CDR3 DNA reads as TGTGCCAGCAGTCCTCCGGGACTAGCAACAGATACGCAGTATTTT. This rearrangement joins TRBV7-9 to TRBJ2-3; 9 nucleotides line up with TRBD2. This CDR3 is 15 amino acids long. Germline loops: CDR1 SEHNR, CDR2 FQNEAQ (reference sequence). Trimming took 6 bases from V and 3 from J; bases not matched to a gene: 7.

The rearrangement joins TRBV2 to TRBJ1-2; 7 nucleotides line up with TRBD1. Germline lookup yields CDR1 SNHLY and CDR2 FYNNEI. This CDR3 is 16 amino acids long. V lost 6 bases and J lost 9; bases outside the gene matches: 19. This chain's CDR3 is CASRRQGGQTIHSYTF. Here the CDR3 DNA reads TGTGCCAGCAGGAGGCAGGGGGGCCAGACGATACATAGCTACACCTTC.